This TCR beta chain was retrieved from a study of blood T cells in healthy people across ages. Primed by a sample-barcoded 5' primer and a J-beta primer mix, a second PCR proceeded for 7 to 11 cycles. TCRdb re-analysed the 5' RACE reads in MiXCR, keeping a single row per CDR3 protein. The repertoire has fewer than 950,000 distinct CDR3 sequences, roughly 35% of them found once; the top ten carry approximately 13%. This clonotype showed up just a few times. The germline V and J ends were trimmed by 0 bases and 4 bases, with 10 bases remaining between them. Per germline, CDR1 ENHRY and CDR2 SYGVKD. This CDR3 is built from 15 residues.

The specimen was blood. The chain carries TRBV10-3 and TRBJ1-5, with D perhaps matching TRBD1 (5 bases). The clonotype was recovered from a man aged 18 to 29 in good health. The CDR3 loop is CAISESLGTNQPQHF. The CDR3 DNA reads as TGTGCCATCAGTGAGTCGTTAGGGACTAATCAGCCCCAGCATTTT.